Here is one TCR beta chain with its context. The record originates from a study of blood T cell repertoires in COVID-19. At the level of the study: Sites in the United States, Italy and Spain provided acute and convalescent COVID-19 samples. T cells, B-cell-depleted T cells, or PBMCs supplied cDNA or gDNA.

Either two negative PCRs, clearance, or symptom resolution qualified Cohort 3 donors as recovered. Data came from immunoSEQ multiplex PCR; TCRdb stores just in-frame clones and leaves some out. This sample has around 240,000 clones, with roughly 88% found just once. With 10 bases clipped from V and 1 base from J, the junction kept 17 bases outside the gene matches. This CDR3 is 18 amino acids long. Germline V gene lookup returns CDR1 KGHDR and CDR2 SFDVKD. The receptor was derived from a woman between 45 and 60 years old who had recovered from COVID-19. Sample: PBMCs or T cells enriched from blood (not recorded which). The chain uses TRBV24-1 and TRBJ1-4, with 7 bases aligning to TRBD1. The DNA for the CDR3 is TGTGCCACGAGAGCCGCGGGGCAGGGGGAAAAAACTAATGAAAAACTGTTTTTT. It translates to CATRAAGQGEKTNEKLFF.